A single sample is the source of the 20 T cell receptor beta chains below, sequenced in a study of T cells in Graves' hyperthyroidism and ophthalmopathy. RNA transcripts gave rise to amplified TCR beta CDR3 regions. An initial round of RT-PCR targeting the TCR CDR3 relied on the HTBI primer set. TCRdb itself ran the multiplex PCR reads through MiXCR, one entry per CDR3 protein. Of 550,000 to 700,000 distinct CDR3 sequences in the sample, around 46% were seen once. The sample consisted of peripheral blood or thyroid tissue (not recorded which). These receptors originate from an adult woman with Graves' disease, either hyperthyroidism or ophthalmopathy (not recorded which).

The rearrangement links TRBV9 to TRBJ2-2, with 9 bases fitting TRBD1. With V trimmed by 0 bases and J by 3 bases, 3 bases remained unmatched. The CDR3 loop spans 16 amino acids. Germline CDR1 and CDR2: SGDLS and YYNGEE. The CDR3 sequence is CASSVGQGEYTGELFF. The CDR3 nucleotides read TGTGCCAGCAGCGTAGGACAGGGGGAATACACCGGGGAGCTGTTTTTT.

This clonotype was counted only a few times. J is TRBJ2-7 and V is TRBV7-9; 8 nucleotides match TRBD2. Germline CDR1 reads SEHNR; CDR2 reads FQNEAQ (reference sequence). With V trimmed by 6 bases and J by 3 bases, 13 bases remained unmatched. The CDR3 consists of 16 residues. CDR3 region: CASSARNGGDHYEQYF. The CDR3 nucleotides are TGTGCCAGCAGTGCTAGGAACGGGGGGGATCACTACGAGCAGTACTTC.

This clonotype was detected ten times or more. In DNA, the CDR3 is TGCGCCAGCAGTAAGGGGTCCTACGAGCAGTACTTC. It yields the protein CASSKGSYEQYF. The rearrangement joins TRBV5-1 to TRBJ2-7; D may be TRBD1 (5 bases). The CDR3 length is 12 residues. Between the trimmed V and J ends, which lost 5 bases and 1 base, there was a span of 7 bases. Per germline, CDR1 SGHRS and CDR2 YFSETQ.

The table lists this clonotype with many counts. The V gene is TRBV19, the J gene TRBJ2-7; TRBD2 agrees at 14 bases. This CDR3 is built from 13 residues. Trimming took 9 bases from V and 3 from J; bases not matched to a gene: 1. Germline V gene sequence: CDR1 LNHDA, CDR2 SQIVND (reference sequence). DNA for the CDR3: TGTGCCAGCGGGACTAGCGGGAGCTACGAGCAGTACTTC. Encoded protein: CASGTSGSYEQYF.

This clonotype was seen many times. The chain is built from TRBV2 and TRBJ2-6; unclear D gene. Trimming took off 6 bases at V and 0 bases at J, with 9 bases between the two ends. Germline values: CDR1 SNHLY, CDR2 FYNNEI. The CDR3 is 15 residues long. This CDR3 is CASSPGHSGANVLTF. The CDR3 DNA sequence: TGTGCCAGCAGCCCCGGCCACTCTGGGGCCAACGTCCTGACTTTC.

At least ten counts were recorded for this clonotype. V gene TRBV9 combines with J gene TRBJ2-7; TRBD2 matches 7 bases. The germline V gene encodes CDR1 SGDLS and CDR2 YYNGEE. The V gene end was trimmed by 0 bases and the J gene end by 2 bases; junction bases not matched to a gene: 8. CDR3 size: 16 residues. CDR3: CASSVGGLGLAYEQYF. The DNA for the CDR3 is TGTGCCAGCAGCGTAGGAGGACTAGGCTTAGCCTACGAGCAGTACTTC.

Many counts were recorded for this clonotype. The gene calls are TRBV5-6 and TRBJ2-2; tentative D call: TRBD2 (5 bases). The germline gives CDR1 SGHDT, CDR2 YYEEEE. V shed 0 bases and J shed 3 bases, with 12 bases lying between them. The CDR3 has 16 residues. The CDR3, as DNA: TGTGCCAGCAGCTTGGGTCTGAGGGCGCACACCGGGGAGCTGTTTTTT. Translating gives CASSLGLRAHTGELFF.

This chain uses TRBV28 with TRBJ1-5, with 7 bases that match TRBD1. Germline CDR1 reads MDHEN; CDR2 reads SYDVKM. V lost 1 base and J lost 11; bases outside the gene matches: 11. The CDR3 is made up of 15 amino acids. The chain's CDR3 is CASSLYRQGGASQHF. CDR3 bases: TGTGCCAGCAGTTTATATCGGCAAGGGGGCGCGTCCCAGCATTTT. Supplemented by reference TRBV28 and TRBJ1-5, the full variable domain reads DVKVTQSSRYLVKRTGEKVFLECVQDMDHENMFWYRQDPGLGLRLIYFSYDVKMKEKGDIPEGYSVSREKKERFSLILESASTNQTSMYLCASSLYRQGGASQHFGDGTRLSIL.

This clonotype occurred many times. This rearrangement joins TRBV10-2 to TRBJ1-1, with D perhaps matching TRBD1 (5 bases). From germline, CDR1 is WSHSY and CDR2 SAAADI. V was cut by 8 bases and J by 5 bases, with 12 bases left in between. The CDR3 extends over 12 amino acids. Here the CDR3 DNA reads TGCGCCAGCCTAGAGGGGTTTACTGAAGCTTTCTTT. Translating it yields CASLEGFTEAFF.

V usage is TRBV29-1 and J usage is TRBJ2-7; D is unresolved. Germline V CDR1 and CDR2: SQVTM, ANQGSEA. The V gene lost 4 bases and the J gene lost 0 bases, with 7 bases spanning the gap. CDR3 size: 12 residues. CDR3 nucleotide sequence: TGCAGCGTTGGGCCGAACTCCTACGAGCAGTACTTC. This codes for CSVGPNSYEQYF.

This clonotype was picked up one time. V and J are TRBV6-5 and TRBJ2-5; 9 bases fit TRBD1. The germline V gene has CDR1 MNHEY and CDR2 SVGAGI. There are 16 residues in the CDR3. J was trimmed by 4 bases and V by 4 bases; bases with no gene match: 10. The CDR3 reads CASSFSGDRGAETQYF. CDR3 DNA: TGTGCCAGCAGTTTTTCCGGAGACAGGGGGGCAGAGACCCAGTACTTC.

This clonotype was counted a single time. The final CDR3 position lacks the conserved phenylalanine or tryptophan, pointing to a likely read error. It is unclear where the CDR3 begins or ends on the DNA, so no DNA is shown, and the CDR3 is as TCRdb lists it. The CDR3: CAISEAVRNTEASL. V gene TRBV10-3 combines with J gene TRBJ1-1. Germline values: CDR1 ENHRY, CDR2 SYGVKD. From its first to its last residue, the CDR3 has 14 amino acids.

The sample holds a few counts of this clonotype. This rearrangement joins TRBV28 to TRBJ1-1; D is ambiguous. V dropped 3 bases and J dropped 6 bases, with 11 bases sitting between them. This CDR3 spans 13 amino acids. The V gene's germline CDR1 is MDHEN and CDR2 SYDVKM. The CDR3 coding sequence is TGTGCCAGCAGTTTGTTTGTGAAAGCTGAAGCTTTCTTT. It codes for CASSLFVKAEAFF.

This clonotype was seen repeatedly, ten times or more. This chain joins TRBV24-1 and TRBJ1-1, with D maybe TRBD1 (6 bases). CDR3 length: 13 residues. V was cut by 2 bases and J by 11 bases, with 14 bases left in between. The germline CDR1 and CDR2 sequences are KGHDR and SFDVKD. The DNA of the CDR3 is TGTGCCACCAGTGATTGGGACACCGAGGAGGCTTTCTTT. Translating gives CATSDWDTEEAFF.

In its sample, this clonotype was seen once. V usage is TRBV20-1 and J usage is TRBJ1-6; weak D call: TRBD1 (5 bases). This CDR3 spans 13 amino acids. With 0 bases removed from V and 8 bases from J, the gap between germline ends came to 8 bases. Germline CDR1 is DFQATT and CDR2 is SNEGSKA (reference sequence). The CDR3 region is CSAREGGHSPLHF. Written as DNA, the CDR3 is TGCAGTGCTAGAGAGGGGGGTCATTCACCCCTCCACTTT.

The chain links TRBV20-1 to TRBJ2-5, with D perhaps matching TRBD1 or TRBD2 (5 bases each). V gave up 6 bases and J gave up 11 bases, with 10 bases separating them. The CDR3 is made up of 9 amino acids. The V gene's germline CDR1 is DFQATT and CDR2 SNEGSKA (reference sequence). The CDR3 region has the DNA TGCAGTGCAGGGGACCTTCAGTACTTC. Its translation is CSAGDLQYF.

Concerning this clonotype itself: A read error may account for a junction end that differs from germline. This chain uses TRBV29-1 with TRBJ1-2, with TRBD1 as a possible D gene (5 bases). The CDR3 sequence is 11 residues long. The germline gives CDR1 SQVTM, CDR2 ANQGSEA. For the CDR3, the DNA is TGCAGCGTTGAAAATGCAGGGTGGATGAGCTTC. It encodes CSVENAGWMSF.

In this sample, this clonotype turned up many times. This CDR3 is CASSERIRPQHF. Here the CDR3 DNA reads TGCGCCAGCAGTGAGAGGATTAGGCCCCAGCATTTT. The chain combines TRBV10-2 with TRBJ1-5, with no clear D. This CDR3 contains 12 residues. Germline CDR1 reads WSHSY; CDR2 reads SAAADI. The V end lost 2 bases, the J end lost 9 bases, and 8 bases lay between the germline ends.

This clonotype was seen many times. V usage is TRBV5-1 and J usage is TRBJ2-7; D is unresolved. Trimming cost V 2 bases and J 4 bases, with 7 bases left between them. In germline, CDR1 is SGHRS, CDR2 YFSETQ. The CDR3 has 12 residues. In nucleotides, the CDR3 is TGCGCCAGCAGCTTAAAGGGTTACGAGCAGTACTTC. Protein: CASSLKGYEQYF.

Points on this clonotype: A much larger clone is a single base away; this may be a read error. The gene calls are TRBV29-1 and TRBJ2-7; D is undetermined. Germline assignment: CDR1 SQVTM and CDR2 ANQGSEA. This CDR3 is built from 11 residues. The CDR3 loop reads CSALFTYDQYF. In nucleotides, the CDR3 is TGCAGCGCCCTATTCACTTACGATCAGTACTTC.